This T cell receptor (beta chain) was sequenced in a study of blood T cell repertoires in COVID-19. Study details: Sites in the United States, Italy and Spain provided acute and convalescent COVID-19 samples. Sources were T cells, B-cell-depleted T cells, or PBMCs; the material itself was cDNA or gDNA.

The CDR3 contains 12 residues. Trimming pared 4 bases from V and 2 bases from J, leaving 6 bases between. Per the germline V gene, CDR1 is KGHSH and CDR2 is LQKENI. In the authors' methods: Cell counts per sample came from amplifying reference gene primers. The repertoire was sequenced with immunoSEQ multiplex PCR; TCRdb's copy has only in-frame clones and lacks some. For V, J and clone size, that table is used; D and trimming come from the DNA. This repertoire shows 250,000 or so clones, about 80% found once; its top ten account for nearly 9%. The table lists this clone with a count of one. The V call is TRBV18, the J call TRBJ2-7; no reliable D call. Sequencing used peripheral blood. The receptor was derived from a man older than 75 with acute or convalescent COVID-19. CDR3 coding DNA: TGTGCCAGCTCACTTGGAGCCTACGAGCAGTACTTC. As protein: CASSLGAYEQYF.